This TCR beta chain stems from a study of patients and donors after allogeneic stem cell transplantation. Germline-derived CDR1 and CDR2 are ENHRY and SYGVKD. The CDR3 covers 14 residues. V was clipped by 1 base and J by 8 bases, with 14 bases between them. This clonotype was detected a few times. Via MiXCR, TCRdb re-called the RT-PCR reads, giving one row per CDR3 protein. The sample consists of approximately 220,000 distinct CDR3 sequences, over 30% of them appearing once. The clonotype was recovered from a human donor who was either an allogeneic HSCT recipient or a stem cell or donor lymphocyte infusion donor (not recorded which). It is not recorded whose cells these are; they may come from a transplant donor. The sample was blood, either unsorted or a sorted T cell fraction (not recorded which). The chain recombines TRBV10-3 with TRBJ1-2; D unresolved. CDR3 nucleotides: TGTGCCATCAGTGAGTACTTCACGGGTAGCGGCTACACCTTC. This translates into CAISEYFTGSGYTF.